The next 18 T cell receptor beta chains were all read from a single sample in a study of T cell changes during pregnancy in multiple sclerosis. TCRdb's table, derived via immunoSEQ multiplex PCR, lists solely in-frame clones and lacks some. The data show 70,000 to 75,000 clones, about 88% seen once. The sequencing here drew on peripheral blood, taken before pregnancy. Source of these receptors: a female donor with multiple sclerosis, enrolled in a pregnancy study.

The chain employs TRBV23-1 and TRBJ2-2; D gene ambiguous. TRBV23-1 is flagged as an ORF with uncertain function. The V end was cut by 0 bases, the J end by 1 base, with 15 bases between. The CDR3 spans 18 residues. DNA for the CDR3: TGCGCCAGCAGTCAATCGTTAGTGAGATGGTGGAACACCGGGGAGCTGTTTTTT. Translating it yields CASSQSLVRWWNTGELFF.

J is TRBJ2-5 and V is TRBV5-6; D remains ambiguous. Deletions cut 3 bases from V and 9 bases from J, with 18 bases between. CDR1 and CDR2 from the germline V gene are SGHDT and YYEEEE. The CDR3 consists of 14 residues. CDR3 in amino acids: CASSSYEASAAQYF. DNA of the CDR3: TGTGCCAGCAGCTCATATGAGGCCTCCGCGGCCCAGTACTTC.

The chain couples TRBV7-2 to TRBJ1-6; D is uncertain. V was cut by 4 bases and J by 10 bases, with 20 bases left in between. There are 16 residues in the CDR3. Germline CDR1 and CDR2: SGHTA and FQGNSA. The CDR3 DNA sequence: TGTGCCAGCAGCTCAGCGAGGGCGGGAAGTGGCTCACCCCTCCACTTT. This encodes CASSSARAGSGSPLHF.

The chain combines TRBV18 with TRBJ2-7, with 10 bases fitting TRBD1. J lost 5 bases, V lost 3 bases, and 4 bases had no gene match. CDR1 is KGHSH and CDR2 is LQKENI in the germline V gene. The CDR3 has 14 amino acids. CDR3 coding DNA: TGTGCCAGCTCACCGGGACAGGGGTTGAACGAGCAGTACTTC. It specifies CASSPGQGLNEQYF.

The chain combines TRBV27 with TRBJ1-1; tentative D call: TRBD1 (5 bases). Per germline, CDR1 MNHEY and CDR2 SMNVEV (reference sequence). Trimming removed 1 base from V and 4 bases from J, with 13 bases in between. The CDR3 consists of 15 residues. This chain's CDR3 is CASSLLRQGGTEAFF. The DNA of the CDR3 is TGTGCCAGCAGTTTATTGCGGCAGGGTGGCACTGAAGCTTTCTTT.

The V gene is TRBV19, the J gene TRBJ1-2, with D possibly TRBD1 on 6 matching bases. V gave up 6 bases and J gave up 2 bases, with 16 bases separating them. Germline assignment: CDR1 LNHDA and CDR2 SQIVND (reference sequence). This CDR3 region has 15 residues. In nucleotides, the CDR3 is TGTGCCAGTAGCCCCGGGGGGGCGTTGAACTATGGCTACACCTTC. Translating it yields CASSPGGALNYGYTF. Combining the CDR3 with reference TRBV19 and TRBJ1-2 gives the whole variable domain DGGITQSPKYLFRKEGQNVTLSCEQNLNHDAMYWYRQDPGQGLRLIYYSQIVNDFQKGDIAEGYSVSREKKESFPLTVTSAQKNPTAFYLCASSPGGALNYGYTFGSGTRLTVV.

This clone was counted a single time. This chain connects TRBV6-6 to TRBJ1-1, with TRBD1 matching 7 bases. Germline V gives CDR1 MNHNY, CDR2 SVGAGI (reference sequence). V lost 6 bases to trimming and J lost 4 bases; unmatched junction nucleotides: 8. This CDR3 spans 14 amino acids. CDR3 in DNA: TGTGCCAGCAGCCCACGACAGGGCGGCACTGAAGCTTTCTTT. As protein: CASSPRQGGTEAFF.

The rearrangement links TRBV27 to TRBJ1-2, with D perhaps matching TRBD1 (5 bases). Trimming pared 0 bases from V and 4 bases from J, leaving 21 bases between. The V gene's germline CDR1 is MNHEY and CDR2 SMNVEV (reference sequence). This CDR3 comprises 18 residues. The CDR3 coding sequence is TGTGCCAGCAGTTTATCTCGGCGTGGACCGGGCGGGGGCTATGGCTACACCTTC. This translates into CASSLSRRGPGGGYGYTF.

This clone was seen once. This rearrangement joins TRBV5-1 to TRBJ2-5, with 7 positions matching TRBD1. J gave up 5 bases and V 4 bases, and 8 bases lay outside the gene matches. The CDR3 totals 14 residues. Germline assignment: CDR1 SGHRS and CDR2 YFSETQ. The CDR3 DNA is TGCGCCAGCAGCCAGGGACAGATGAGGGAGACCCAGTACTTC. Its protein product is CASSQGQMRETQYF.

V usage is TRBV25-1 and J usage is TRBJ2-5; possible D gene TRBD1, 6 bases. The CDR3 extends over 13 amino acids. Germline CDR1 is MGHDK and CDR2 is SYGVNS. V was clipped by 6 bases and J by 5 bases, with 13 bases between them. CDR3 bases: TGTGCCAGCAGAGAGGGGGTTGGGGAGACCCAGTACTTC. It codes for CASREGVGETQYF.

J is TRBJ2-6 and V is TRBV12-2; TRBD1 is taken as the D call from the table, unchecked against the DNA. TRBV12-2 is shown as a pseudogene. CDR3 size: 16 residues. The CDR3 region is CASRLQACSGANVLTF. CDR3 DNA: TGTGCAAGTCGCTTGCAGGCTTGCTCTGGGGCCAACGTCCTGACTTTC.

The CDR3 DNA sequence: TGTGCCAGCAGCTTGGCCTGGCCTGACAGGGAACTGTTTTTT. Translated, it gives CASSLAWPDRELFF. The gene calls are TRBV5-6 and TRBJ1-4; 7 bases are shared with TRBD1. The CDR3 spans 14 residues. Germline V lookup: CDR1 SGHDT, CDR2 YYEEEE. The V and J ends lost 0 bases and 12 bases, in that order; junction bases with no gene match: 8. Supplemented by reference TRBV5-6 and TRBJ1-4, the full variable domain reads DAGVTQSPTHLIKTRGQQVTLRCSPKSGHDTVSWYQQALGQGPQFIFQYYEEEERQRGNFPDRFSGHQFPNYSSELNVNALLLGDSALYLCASSLAWPDRELFFGSGTQLSVL.

The chain is built from TRBV5-1 and TRBJ2-5; a weak D match, TRBD1 (6 bases). The CDR3 spans 14 residues. Per germline, CDR1 SGHRS and CDR2 YFSETQ. Trimming took off 0 bases at V and 2 bases at J, with 8 bases between the two ends. In DNA, the CDR3 is TGCGCCAGCAGCTTGGGGACAGTTCAAGAGACCCAGTACTTC. This sequence encodes CASSLGTVQETQYF.

The chain couples TRBV4-2 to TRBJ1-2; D might be TRBD1 (6 bases). Trimming took off 4 bases at V and 5 bases at J, with 20 bases between the two ends. Per the germline V gene, CDR1 is LGHNA and CDR2 is YNFKEQ. The CDR3 is made up of 16 amino acids. The CDR3: CASSPNYREQGYGYTF. In DNA, the CDR3 is TGTGCCAGCAGCCCGAACTACAGGGAGCAAGGGTATGGCTACACCTTC.

V and J are TRBV2 and TRBJ2-3; D is perhaps TRBD2 (5 bases). Germline CDR1 is SNHLY and CDR2 is FYNNEI. The V gene lost 4 bases and the J gene lost 0 bases, with 8 bases spanning the gap. The CDR3 is 14 amino acids. The CDR3 coding sequence is TGTGCCAGCAGTGCGTGGACTAGCACAGATACGCAGTATTTT. This sequence encodes CASSAWTSTDTQYF.

This chain joins TRBV2 and TRBJ1-2; 7 nucleotides agree with TRBD1. CDR1 is SNHLY, CDR2 FYNNEI, per germline. V was pared by 2 bases and J by 2 bases, with 2 bases of the junction left unmatched. CDR3 length: 14 residues. CDR3 coding DNA: TGTGCCAGCAGTGAACAGACAGGGAACTATGGCTACACCTTC. Protein product: CASSEQTGNYGYTF.

V is TRBV10-2 and J is TRBJ1-1; no definite D call. CDR1 and CDR2 from the germline V gene are WSHSY and SAAADI. The CDR3 is 13 residues long. Between the trimmed V and J ends, which lost 3 bases and 7 bases, there was a span of 12 bases. CDR3 in DNA: TGCGCCAGCAGTGACAGGAGGGATGTTGAAGCTTTCTTT. Protein: CASSDRRDVEAFF.

The gene calls are TRBV10-3 and TRBJ2-7, with 9 bases lining up with TRBD2. Per the germline V gene, CDR1 is ENHRY and CDR2 is SYGVKD. CDR3 length: 13 amino acids. Unmatched junction bases numbered 3, after V lost 4 bases and J lost 5 bases. The CDR3 reads CAISGGLANEQYF. The CDR3 coding sequence is TGTGCCATCAGTGGCGGACTAGCGAACGAGCAGTACTTC.